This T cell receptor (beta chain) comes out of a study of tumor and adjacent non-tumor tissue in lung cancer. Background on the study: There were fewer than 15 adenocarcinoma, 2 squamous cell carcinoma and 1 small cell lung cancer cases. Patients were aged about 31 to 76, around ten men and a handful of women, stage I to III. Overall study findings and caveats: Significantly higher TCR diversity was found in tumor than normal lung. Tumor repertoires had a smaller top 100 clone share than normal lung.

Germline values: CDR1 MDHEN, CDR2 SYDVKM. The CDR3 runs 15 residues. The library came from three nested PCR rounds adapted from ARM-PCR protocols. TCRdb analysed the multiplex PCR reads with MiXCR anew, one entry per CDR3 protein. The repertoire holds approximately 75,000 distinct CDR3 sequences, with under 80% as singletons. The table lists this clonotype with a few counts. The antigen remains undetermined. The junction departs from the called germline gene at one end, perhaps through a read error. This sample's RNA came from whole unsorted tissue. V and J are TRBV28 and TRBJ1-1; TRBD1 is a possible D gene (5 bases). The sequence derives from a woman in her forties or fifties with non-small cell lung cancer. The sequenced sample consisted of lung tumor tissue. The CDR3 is CACSYLNGTGKRAFF. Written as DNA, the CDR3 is TGTGCCTGCAGTTACCTTAACGGGACCGGGAAGCGGGCTTTCTTT.